The TCR beta chain under discussion was sequenced for a study of spatial heterogeneity in lung cancer. Study background: Among detected sequences, beta-chain ones consistently exceeded alpha-chain ones in number.

V lost 2 bases, J lost 4 bases, and 6 bases stayed unmatched. Germline lookup yields CDR1 DFQATT and CDR2 SNEGSKA (reference sequence). This CDR3 spans 15 amino acids. TCRdb ran MiXCR on the 5' RACE reads and lists one entry per CDR3 protein. The sample has 12,000 or so distinct CDR3 sequences; roughly 6.4% are singletons. Time point of the sample: sample taken at primary tumor resection. Researchers sequenced whole RNA taken from tumor, nontumor lung or frozen PBMC without sorting. The table lists this clonotype with many counts. The J gene is TRBJ2-7, the V gene TRBV20-1, with TRBD1 matching 12 bases. The receptor comes from a male donor with early-stage non-small cell lung cancer. The source material was normal lung tissue next to the tumor, sampled at surgery. The CDR3 region is CSARRGTGGIYEQYF. In DNA, the CDR3 is TGCAGTGCTAGACGAGGGACAGGGGGCATTTACGAGCAGTACTTC.